A single sample gave rise to the 10 T cell receptor beta chains below, sequenced in a study of T cell responses to AZD1222 COVID-19 vaccine. Sequenced by immunoSEQ multiplex PCR; TCRdb stores in-frame clones only, minus some. This table has about 130,000 clones, about four fifths appearing once. Specimen: peripheral blood, collected on day 0 of AZD1222 vaccination. These receptors were collected from an adult in good health.

The CDR3 coding sequence is TGTGCCAGCAGCTTGGCAGGCACATTGAACACTGAAGCTTTCTTT. Protein: CASSLAGTLNTEAFF. The chain recombines TRBV5-4 with TRBJ1-1; D gene ambiguous. The germline gives CDR1 SGHNT, CDR2 YYREEE (reference sequence). The CDR3 length is 15 residues. Trimming took 0 bases from V and 0 from J, leaving 9 bases between them.

This chain joins TRBV18 and TRBJ1-6; a possible D gene is TRBD1 (6 bases). Germline values: CDR1 KGHSH, CDR2 LQKENI. V was shortened by 3 bases and J by 7 bases, with 13 bases between the two germline ends. The CDR3 extends over 15 amino acids. The CDR3 coding sequence is TGTGCCAGCTCACCGCAGCAGGGACAAAATTCACCCCTCCACTTT. Encoded protein: CASSPQQGQNSPLHF. The full variable domain, in which reference TRBV18 and TRBJ1-6 provide the parts outside the CDR3, is NAGVMQNPRHLVRRRGQEARLRCSPMKGHSHVYWYRQLPEEGLKFMVYLQKENIIDESGMPKERFSAEFPKEGPSILRIQQVVRGDSAAYFCASSPQQGQNSPLHFGNGTRLTVT.

The CDR3 DNA sequence: TGTGCCAGCAGTTTACCCCGCTCTGGAAACACCATATATTTT. Amino acid sequence: CASSLPRSGNTIYF. The genes are TRBV28 and TRBJ1-3; D not resolved. CDR1 and CDR2 from the germline V gene are MDHEN and SYDVKM. This CDR3 contains 14 residues. Trimming cost V 2 bases and J 0 bases, with 5 bases left between them.

The gene calls are TRBV30 and TRBJ2-3, with 9 nucleotides matching TRBD1. This CDR3 comprises 15 residues. CDR1 and CDR2 (germline): GTSNPN, SVGIG (reference sequence). V lost 3 bases and J lost 6; bases outside the gene matches: 10. DNA of the CDR3: TGTGCCTGGAGCCCGGGGACAGGGATGATTGATACGCAGTATTTT. Protein product: CAWSPGTGMIDTQYF.

V usage is TRBV27 and J usage is TRBJ1-1; maybe TRBD1 (6 bases). The V end lost 5 bases, the J end lost 1 base, and 11 bases lay between the germline ends. The CDR3 is 14 amino acids. CDR1 MNHEY and CDR2 SMNVEV come from the germline V gene (reference sequence). The CDR3 is CASSGRTANTEAFF. The CDR3, as DNA: TGTGCCAGCAGTGGCCGGACAGCGAACACTGAAGCTTTCTTT.

This sequence joins TRBV9 and TRBJ1-1; D gene ambiguous. Trimming pared 0 bases from V and 0 bases from J, leaving 9 bases between. The CDR3 has 15 amino acids. Germline CDR1 and CDR2: SGDLS and YYNGEE. The CDR3 loop reads CASSVGSTLNTEAFF. Here the CDR3 DNA reads TGTGCCAGCAGCGTAGGGAGCACTTTGAACACTGAAGCTTTCTTT.

The chain couples TRBV5-6 to TRBJ2-7, with 9 bases aligning to TRBD1. This CDR3 is 16 amino acids long. Germline assignment: CDR1 SGHDT and CDR2 YYEEEE. The V and J ends lost 2 bases and 4 bases, in that order; junction bases with no gene match: 10. CDR3 DNA: TGTGCCAGCAGCTTCAATTCCGGGACAGGGAGGTACGAGCAGTACTTC. Translated, it gives CASSFNSGTGRYEQYF.

The V gene is TRBV19, the J gene TRBJ2-2; D is unclear. V was trimmed by 3 bases and J by 5 bases, leaving 10 bases between them. The CDR3 extends over 14 amino acids. Germline V CDR1 and CDR2: LNHDA, SQIVND (reference sequence). The CDR3 loop is CASSIHARTGELFF. CDR3 DNA: TGTGCCAGTAGTATCCATGCCCGGACCGGGGAGCTGTTTTTT.

This chain links TRBV14 with TRBJ1-6, with 7 bases lining up with TRBD1. With 6 bases clipped from V and 7 bases from J, the junction kept 6 bases outside the gene matches. This CDR3 spans 14 amino acids. Germline V gives CDR1 SGHDN, CDR2 FVKESK. In nucleotides, the CDR3 is TGTGCCAGCAGTACCGGGACAGAGAATTCACCCCTCCACTTT. Protein: CASSTGTENSPLHF.

The V and J genes are TRBV7-6 and TRBJ2-7, with D tentatively TRBD1 or TRBD2 (5 bases each). Deletions cut 0 bases from V and 7 bases from J, with 16 bases between. CDR3 length: 15 amino acids. In germline, CDR1 is SGHVS, CDR2 FNYEAQ. The CDR3 nucleotides read TGTGCCAGCAGCTTAGCCGGGGCGGATACGGGTGAGCAGTACTTC. Its protein product is CASSLAGADTGEQYF. The full variable domain, with the rest looked up from reference TRBV7-6 and TRBJ2-7, is GAGVSQSPRYKVTKRGQDVALRCDPISGHVSLYWYRQALGQGPEFLTYFNYEAQQDKSGLPNDRFSAERPEGSISTLTIQRTEQRDSAMYRCASSLAGADTGEQYFGPGTRLTVT.